This record looks at one T cell receptor (beta chain) sequence and its context. What it binds is unknown. TCRdb re-derived calls from the 5' RACE reads in MiXCR, one entry per CDR3 protein. This sample has roughly 540,000 distinct CDR3 sequences; approximately 22% occur once, and the top ten carry approximately 0.95%. This sample was taken from a study of identical twins. Study results and caveats: Models underestimated out-of-frame TCR alpha sharing in monozygotic twins. Insertions ran lower in abundant cord blood beta clonotypes, though not in memory repertoires.

Deletions cut 4 bases from V and 2 bases from J, with 12 bases between. CDR3 length: 13 residues. CDR1 SQVTM and CDR2 ANQGSEA come from the germline V gene. These data were also reused for a study on T cells expressing NK-cell markers. As that report states: The share of CD8+ T cells held by dominant NKG2C+ clonotypes was about 1.0-7.5% in more than 5 donors. For a handful of donors, these clonotypes were likewise the leading ones in the CD3+CD56-NKG2C+ fraction.

The sequence was collected from a woman aged 18-35 years in good health. The source material was CD4+ T cells sorted from blood. This chain joins TRBV29-1 and TRBJ2-7, with D uncertain. DNA for the CDR3: TGCAGCGTTGGAGAGGAAACGACCTACGAGCAGTACTTC. It encodes CSVGEETTYEQYF.